Below, one T cell receptor beta chain is given with its context. These data originate in a study of OX40 agonist ivuxolimab in advanced cancers. The CDR3 has 14 residues. Between the trimmed V and J ends, which lost 1 base and 4 bases, there was a span of 7 bases. Per the germline V gene, CDR1 is MNHNY and CDR2 is SVGAGI (reference sequence). The method was immunoSEQ multiplex PCR; TCRdb's version includes in-frame clones alone and lacks a portion of them. The sample carries about 100,000 clones, approximately 90% recorded once. The source was CD4+ or CD8+ T cells sorted from blood, collected in a trial of the OX40 agonist ivuxolimab. The chain combines TRBV6-6 with TRBJ2-2; a possible D gene is TRBD1 (6 bases). This TCR was recovered from an adult with an advanced solid tumor such as melanoma, head and neck, liver or kidney cancer. The CDR3 is CASSYLGATGELFF. For the CDR3, the DNA is TGTGCCAGCAGTTACTTGGGGGCCACCGGGGAGCTGTTTTTT.